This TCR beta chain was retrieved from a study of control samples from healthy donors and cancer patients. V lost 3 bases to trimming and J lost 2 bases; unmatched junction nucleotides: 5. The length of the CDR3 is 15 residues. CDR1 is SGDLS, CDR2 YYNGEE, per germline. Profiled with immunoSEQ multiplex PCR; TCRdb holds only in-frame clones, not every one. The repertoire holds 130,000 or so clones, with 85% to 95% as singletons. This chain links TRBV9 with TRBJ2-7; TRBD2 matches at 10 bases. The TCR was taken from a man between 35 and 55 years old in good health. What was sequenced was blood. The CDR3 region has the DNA TGTGCCAGCAGCGACCCTAGCGGGAGCCCCTACGAGCAGTACTTC. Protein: CASSDPSGSPYEQYF.